The sequence of this T cell receptor beta chain was determined in a study of T cells after yellow fever vaccination (dated by TCRdb to the late 2010s). For the wider study: The SMART-Seq v4 Ultra Low Input RNA kit was used to prepare libraries from fractions with low cell numbers. To track T-cell clones before and after primary and booster YFV17D yellow fever vaccination, bulk TCR alpha and beta repertoires were sequenced longitudinally. Two healthy male donors, one aged 18 to 30 and one aged 30 to 40 years, were included in the cohort. Bulk PBMC replicates and cell subsets were isolated from blood drawn at multiple timepoints before and after both primary and secondary immunization. General findings and caveats noted by the study authors: Because abundant contaminating clonotypes from the bulk population could be contained in FACS-sorted repertoires, computational filtering was required. A small share of clonotypes was detected in both CD4 and CD8 compartments, with the overlap likely arising from convergent recombination. Because the study included only a couple of donors, the extent to which the findings can be generalized is limited. Compared with the primary T-cell response, the secondary T-cell response was weaker but faster, peaking on day 5 rather than day 15. Most clones expanded after primary vaccination (approximately 95% of CD4 and roughly 90% of CD8) were re-detected after the booster, suggesting that broad memory maintenance occurred.

The cysteine opens and the phenylalanine closes a CDR3 of 14 amino acids. Only the CDR3 region is kept as DNA, spanning 42 bases read in frame from base 1. Via the germline V gene, CDR1 is SGHRS and CDR2 YFSETQ. Between the V and J ends, shortened by 0 bases and 3 bases respectively, the junction contains 7 bases. TCRdb lists the instrument as Illumina NovaSeq 6000. TCR cDNA was made using 5'RACE template switching, a step that added a universal primer site and unique molecular identifiers. Priming for cDNA synthesis came from both the TCR alpha and TCR beta constant segments. Libraries were amplified in two PCR steps, with sample barcodes and sequencing adapters added in the second step. Libraries were sequenced on Illumina HiSeq 2500 (2x100 bp) or NovaSeq (2x150 bp). Turning to the authors' computational methods: Reads were demultiplexed and collapsed into UMI consensus sequences with MIGEC, and V(D)J alignment was performed with MiXCR. Clonotypes responding to the vaccine were identified with edgeR on replicate PBMC samples, with the criteria of FDR below 0.01 and a log2 fold change above 5 up to day 15. Each bulk clonotype received a CD4 or CD8 identity based on whether the sequenced CD4 or CD8 repertoire contained that clonotype at higher abundance. TCRdb passed the public sequencing reads through fastp at Q25 and MiXCR, retaining productive beta sequences. Entries that share a CDR3 protein sequence are merged under the most common genes and DNA. These V and J calls rely on TCRdb rather than the paper's analysis. The sample table holds approximately 260,000 distinct CDR3 sequences, of which roughly 4.8% were seen once. The ten top clones hold around 3.3% of the sample.

The treatment or condition label for this specimen denotes: live attenuated yellow fever vaccine strain. PBMCs were isolated from peripheral blood using a standard Ficoll-Paque protocol. Dynabeads CD4 and CD8 positive selection kits were used to isolate CD4 and CD8 T-cell fractions. TriZol was used to extract RNA from bulk PBMCs, from CD4 and CD8 fractions, and from dextramer-positive and dextramer-negative fractions. This clonotype was seen at least ten times. Which antigen it targets is not known. Base quality data are lacking; no much larger clone is found one base away. The source of this sequence is a man aged 18 to 35 who received the YFV17D yellow fever vaccine. This chain is built from TRBV5-1 and TRBJ2-1; the best D guess is TRBD2, with 5 bases matching. The specimen comprised CD4+ T cells sorted from PBMCs, sampled on the day of the yellow fever booster vaccination. The sequence in DNA is TGCGCCAGCAGCTTGGGGGAGATCTACAATGAGCAGTTCTTC. Its translation reads: CASSLGEIYNEQFF.